The 16 T cell receptor beta chains below were found in one sample sequenced in a study of a mutant IDH1 vaccine in newly diagnosed glioma. Specified time point: week 5, during vaccination. Doses of 300 ug of mutant IDH1 20-mer peptide were given with topical imiquimod. Their antigens are not known. The assay was immunoSEQ multiplex PCR, and TCRdb's table has in-frame clones only and misses some. The sample lists about 42,000 clones; approximately 83% were seen once. The source was PBMCs, collected from a glioma patient whose treatment included an IDH1 peptide vaccine. Receptors originate from a man aged 40-50 years with glioma.

The chain employs TRBV11-2 and TRBJ2-7; D tentatively reads TRBD1 or TRBD2 (5 bases each). The V gene lost 5 bases and the J gene lost 3 bases, with 14 bases spanning the gap. This CDR3 has 14 residues. Per germline, CDR1 SGHAT and CDR2 FQNNGV. The CDR3 region has the DNA TGTGCCAGCAGCCCCCCCGGGGCGAGCTACGAGCAGTACTTC. It codes for CASSPPGASYEQYF.

The chain joins TRBV7-3 to TRBJ1-2; D gene ambiguous. From germline, CDR1 is SGHTA and CDR2 FQGTGA. This CDR3 has 13 amino acids. Trimming stripped 2 bases from V and 6 bases from J, with 10 bases between. The CDR3 is CASSLGQANGYTF. The DNA for the CDR3 is TGTGCCAGCAGCTTAGGGCAGGCAAATGGCTACACCTTC.

This clone was seen once. This chain connects TRBV7-6 to TRBJ2-7; 10 bases line up with TRBD2. The CDR3 runs to 15 residues. Germline CDR1 SGHVS, CDR2 FNYEAQ. V shed 1 base and J 9 bases; nucleotides not matched to a gene: 9. The CDR3 loop reads CASSLDASGRGAQYF. CDR3 sequence (DNA): TGTGCCAGCAGCTTAGATGCTAGCGGGAGAGGGGCGCAGTACTTC.

The CDR3 coding sequence is TGCGCCAGCAGCCAAGATACAAGGGTTACAGATACGCAGTATTTT. Residues: CASSQDTRVTDTQYF. The chain couples TRBV4-3 to TRBJ2-3; D gene uncertain. The CDR3 contains 15 residues. CDR1 and CDR2 (germline): LGHNA, YSLEER. Trimming left V 0 bases short and J 3 bases short, with 10 bases between.

The CDR3 DNA reads as TGTGCCAGCAGCCAAGTAGCGGGAGGGCCTTCGTCCTACGAGCAGTACTTC. It codes for CASSQVAGGPSSYEQYF. The V and J genes are TRBV4-2 and TRBJ2-7; 11 bases are a match to TRBD2. The germline V gene encodes CDR1 LGHNA and CDR2 YNFKEQ. The CDR3 has 17 amino acids. Trimming at V came to 1 base and at J to 1 base, leaving 6 bases not matched to a gene.

The CDR3 bases are TGTGCCATCAGGCCGGGACTAGCGGAAAGCTCCTACGAGCAGTACTTC. Protein product: CAIRPGLAESSYEQYF. The chain couples TRBV10-3 to TRBJ2-7, with 11 positions matching TRBD2. The V gene end was trimmed by 6 bases and the J gene end by 0 bases; junction bases not matched to a gene: 7. Germline CDR1 reads ENHRY; CDR2 reads SYGVKD. The CDR3 has 16 amino acids.

This sequence joins TRBV5-1 and TRBJ1-2, with 9 bases lining up with TRBD1. Germline-derived CDR1 and CDR2 are SGHRS and YFSETQ. CDR3 length equals 14 residues. Trimming at V came to 4 bases and at J to 4 bases, leaving 5 bases not matched to a gene. The CDR3 protein is CASSQGTGSYGYTF. Written as DNA, the CDR3 is TGCGCCAGCAGCCAAGGGACAGGGAGCTATGGCTACACCTTC.

This chain joins TRBV18 and TRBJ2-7; D assignment may be TRBD1 or TRBD2 (6 bases each). The CDR3 loop spans 17 amino acids. Per germline, CDR1 KGHSH and CDR2 LQKENI. Trimming cost V 3 bases and J 0 bases, with 18 bases left between them. The CDR3 DNA reads as TGTGCCAGCTCACCGCGGCGGGGAATAGGGGGCTCCTACGAGCAGTACTTC. Its protein product is CASSPRRGIGGSYEQYF.

V is TRBV28 and J is TRBJ2-5, with 9 bases identical to TRBD2. Per germline, CDR1 MDHEN and CDR2 SYDVKM. The CDR3 runs to 15 residues. V was pared by 5 bases and J by 4 bases, with 8 bases of the junction left unmatched. In DNA, the CDR3 is TGTGCCAGCAGTAACGCGGGAGGGCCACGAGAGACCCAGTACTTC. Its protein product is CASSNAGGPRETQYF.

The chain carries TRBV27 and TRBJ2-7, with D unclear. The V gene's germline CDR1 is MNHEY and CDR2 SMNVEV (reference sequence). Trimming took 4 bases from V and 3 from J, leaving 13 bases between them. This CDR3 spans 14 amino acids. The CDR3 DNA is TGTGCCAGCAGTTCGTTGGGAAAGAGCTACGAGCAGTACTTC. Translation: CASSSLGKSYEQYF.

This chain joins TRBV19 and TRBJ1-1; D is undetermined. The CDR3 extends over 15 amino acids. Germline CDR1 LNHDA, CDR2 SQIVND (reference sequence). With 5 bases removed from V and 5 bases from J, the gap between germline ends came to 18 bases. CDR3 sequence reads: CASSSQYLGGTEAFF. The CDR3 DNA reads as TGTGCCAGTAGTTCTCAGTACCTCGGAGGGACTGAAGCTTTCTTT.

Written as DNA, the CDR3 is TGTGCCAGCGGGAGGGCTGGAAACACCATATATTTT. Its protein is CASGRAGNTIYF. This chain connects TRBV27 to TRBJ1-3; D ambiguous. Germline V gene data show CDR1 as MNHEY and CDR2 as SMNVEV (reference sequence). The CDR3 length is 12 residues. Deletions cut 8 bases from V and 2 bases from J, with 7 bases between.

The chain links TRBV6-5 to TRBJ2-7; D uncertain. Germline V gene sequence: CDR1 MNHEY, CDR2 SVGAGI. The V and J ends lost 6 bases and 4 bases respectively, with 16 bases between them. The CDR3 consists of 14 residues. DNA for the CDR3: TGTGCCAGCAGCCAAGTGGCACCGCATTACGAGCAGTACTTC. Encoded protein: CASSQVAPHYEQYF.

V usage is TRBV21-1 and J usage is TRBJ1-2. TRBV21-1 is classified as a pseudogene. The CDR3 extends over 12 amino acids. The DNA for the CDR3 is TGTGCCAGCAGGGGGGGCAACTATGGCTACACCTTC. Amino acid sequence: CASRGGNYGYTF.

This chain uses TRBV9 with TRBJ2-7, with no clear D. Deletions cut 0 bases from V and 3 bases from J, with 10 bases between. Germline V gives CDR1 SGDLS, CDR2 YYNGEE. This CDR3 spans 14 amino acids. CDR3 coding DNA: TGTGCCAGCAGCGTAGAAGGCTCGCGCTACGAGCAGTACTTC. Protein sequence: CASSVEGSRYEQYF. Full variable domain (outside the CDR3, taken from reference TRBV9 and TRBJ2-7): DSGVTQTPKHLITATGQRVTLRCSPRSGDLSVYWYQQSLDQGLQFLIQYYNGEERAKGNILERFSAQQFPDLHSELNLSSLELGDSALYFCASSVEGSRYEQYFGPGTRLTVT.

This chain joins TRBV5-5 and TRBJ2-5; 9 nucleotides agree with TRBD1. Germline CDR1 is SGHKS and CDR2 is YYEKEE (reference sequence). Trimming took 4 bases from V and 4 from J; bases not matched to a gene: 14. CDR3 size: 17 residues. CDR3 residues: CASSSCRGQGWGETQYF. The CDR3 nucleotides are TGTGCCAGCAGCAGCTGCCGGGGACAGGGATGGGGAGAGACCCAGTACTTC. Full variable domain (remainder filled in from reference TRBV5-5 and TRBJ2-5): DAGVTQSPTHLIKTRGQQVTLRCSPISGHKSVSWYQQVLGQGPQFIFQYYEKEERGRGNFPDRFSARQFPNYSSELNVNALLLGDSALYLCASSSCRGQGWGETQYFGPGTRLLVL.